The clone carrying this T cell receptor (beta chain) was recorded a few times. The target antigen is unknown. This record belongs to a study of T cell repertoires in cytomegalovirus infection. Study overall: CMV infection plus the matching HLA type was flagged by public TCR beta signatures.

Losses at the gene ends were 2 bases for V and 2 bases for J; bases not matched to a gene: 6. The CDR3 length is 17 residues. The germline V gene has CDR1 SGHRS and CDR2 YFSETQ. TCRdb reprocessed the reads with MiXCR, giving one entry per CDR3 protein. The sample records around 740,000 distinct CDR3 sequences, 35% being singletons. Study findings and constraints: Clonotypes of TCR beta that were HLA-C-restricted and CMV-specific dominated the ex vivo response.

Sequenced: PBMCs. The chain couples TRBV5-1 to TRBJ2-7; 14 nucleotides agree with TRBD2. The receptor's source is a human donor in good health (CMV status not recorded). Some clones in this sample may be carry-over from other donors' samples. Written as DNA, the CDR3 is TGCGCCAGCAGCTTTGGGACTAGCGGGAGCTCGGCCTACGAGCAGTACTTC. Protein product: CASSFGTSGSSAYEQYF.